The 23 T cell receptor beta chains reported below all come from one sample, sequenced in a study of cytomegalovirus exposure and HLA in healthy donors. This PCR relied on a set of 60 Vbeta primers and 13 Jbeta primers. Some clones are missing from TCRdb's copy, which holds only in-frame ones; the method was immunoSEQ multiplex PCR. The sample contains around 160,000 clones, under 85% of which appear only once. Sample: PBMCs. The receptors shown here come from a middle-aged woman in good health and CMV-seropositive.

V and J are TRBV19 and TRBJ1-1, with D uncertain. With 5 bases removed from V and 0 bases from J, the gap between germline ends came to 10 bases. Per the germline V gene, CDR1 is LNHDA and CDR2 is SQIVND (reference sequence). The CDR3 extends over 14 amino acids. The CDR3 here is CASSLQFMNTEAFF. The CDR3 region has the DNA TGTGCCAGTAGTCTACAGTTCATGAACACTGAAGCTTTCTTT.

The DNA for the CDR3 is TGTGCCAGCAGCCAAGCTCTGGGACAGGGGAACACTGAAGCTTTCTTT. Encoded protein: CASSQALGQGNTEAFF. The chain joins TRBV4-2 to TRBJ1-1; 9 bases agree with TRBD1. This CDR3 has 16 amino acids. The V gene end was trimmed by 1 base and the J gene end by 1 base; junction bases not matched to a gene: 4. Per germline, CDR1 LGHNA and CDR2 YNFKEQ.

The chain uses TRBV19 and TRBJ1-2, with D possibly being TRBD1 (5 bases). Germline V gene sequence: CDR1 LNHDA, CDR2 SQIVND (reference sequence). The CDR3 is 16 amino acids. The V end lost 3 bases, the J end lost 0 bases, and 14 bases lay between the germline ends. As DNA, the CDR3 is TGTGCCAGTAGTATGGGAGGACGGACAACTAACTATGGCTACACCTTC. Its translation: CASSMGGRTTNYGYTF.

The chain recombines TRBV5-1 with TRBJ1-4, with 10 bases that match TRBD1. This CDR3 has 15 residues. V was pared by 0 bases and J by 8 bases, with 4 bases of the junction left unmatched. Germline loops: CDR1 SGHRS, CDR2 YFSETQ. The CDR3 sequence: CASSLEGQGFEKLFF. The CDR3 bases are TGCGCCAGCAGCTTGGAGGGACAGGGGTTCGAAAAACTGTTTTTT.

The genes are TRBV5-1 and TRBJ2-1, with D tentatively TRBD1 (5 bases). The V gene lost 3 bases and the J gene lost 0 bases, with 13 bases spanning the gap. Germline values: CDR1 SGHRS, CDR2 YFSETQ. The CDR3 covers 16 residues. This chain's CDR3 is CASSSHLTDSYNEQFF. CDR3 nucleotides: TGCGCCAGCAGCTCCCACCTGACAGACTCCTACAATGAGCAGTTCTTC.

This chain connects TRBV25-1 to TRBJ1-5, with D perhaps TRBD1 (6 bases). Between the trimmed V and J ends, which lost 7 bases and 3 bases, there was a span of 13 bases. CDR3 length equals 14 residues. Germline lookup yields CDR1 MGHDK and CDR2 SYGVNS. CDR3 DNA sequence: TGTGCCAGCAAAGGGGGGGGAAACAATCAGCCCCAGCATTTT. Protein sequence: CASKGGGNNQPQHF.

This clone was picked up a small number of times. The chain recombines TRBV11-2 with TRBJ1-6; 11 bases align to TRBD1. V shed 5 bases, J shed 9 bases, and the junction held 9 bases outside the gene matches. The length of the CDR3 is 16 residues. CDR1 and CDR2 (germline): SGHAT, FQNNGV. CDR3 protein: CASSQRTGQGVSPLHF. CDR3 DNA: TGTGCCAGCAGCCAACGAACGGGACAGGGGGTTTCACCCCTCCACTTT.

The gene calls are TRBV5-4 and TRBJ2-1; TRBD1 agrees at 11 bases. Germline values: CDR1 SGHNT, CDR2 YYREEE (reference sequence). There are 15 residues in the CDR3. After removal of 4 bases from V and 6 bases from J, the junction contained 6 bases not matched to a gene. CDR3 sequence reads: CASSPDRGQGNEQFF. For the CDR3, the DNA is TGTGCCAGCAGCCCGGACAGGGGGCAGGGCAATGAGCAGTTCTTC.

Written as DNA, the CDR3 is TGTGCCTGGAGTGCTAGCGGGGGGGCGCGGGAGCAGTACTTC. Its protein is CAWSASGGAREQYF. This sequence joins TRBV30 and TRBJ2-7; 12 positions match TRBD2. The germline gives CDR1 GTSNPN, CDR2 SVGIG (reference sequence). Losses at the gene ends were 1 base for V and 7 bases for J; bases not matched to a gene: 5. The CDR3 is made up of 14 amino acids.

CDR3 region: CASSGMEETQYF. CDR3 bases: TGTGCCAGCTCGGGAATGGAAGAGACCCAGTACTTC. The V call is TRBV2, the J call TRBJ2-5, with D perhaps matching TRBD2 (5 bases). V lost 8 bases and J 3 bases, leaving 10 bases between the germline ends. Germline V gene sequence: CDR1 SNHLY, CDR2 FYNNEI. The CDR3 has 12 amino acids. The full variable domain, in which reference TRBV2 and TRBJ2-5 provide the parts outside the CDR3, is EPEVTQTPSHQVTQMGQEVILRCVPISNHLYFYWYRQILGQKVEFLVSFYNNEISEKSEIFDDQFSVERPDGSNFTLKIRSTKLEDSAMYFCASSGMEETQYFGPGTRLLVL.

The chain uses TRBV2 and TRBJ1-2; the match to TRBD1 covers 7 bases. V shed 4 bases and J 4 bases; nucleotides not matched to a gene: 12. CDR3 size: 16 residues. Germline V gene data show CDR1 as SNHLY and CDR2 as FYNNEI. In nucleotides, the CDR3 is TGTGCCAGCAGTGCCCTCACAGGGGCAGGGGTCTATGGCTACACCTTC. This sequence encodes CASSALTGAGVYGYTF.

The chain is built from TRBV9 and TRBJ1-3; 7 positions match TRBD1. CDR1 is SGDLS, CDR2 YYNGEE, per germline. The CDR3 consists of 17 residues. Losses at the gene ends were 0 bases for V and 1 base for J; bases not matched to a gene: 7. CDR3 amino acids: CASSVGRGPGSGNTIYF. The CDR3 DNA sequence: TGTGCCAGCAGCGTAGGTAGGGGGCCGGGTTCTGGAAACACCATATATTTT.

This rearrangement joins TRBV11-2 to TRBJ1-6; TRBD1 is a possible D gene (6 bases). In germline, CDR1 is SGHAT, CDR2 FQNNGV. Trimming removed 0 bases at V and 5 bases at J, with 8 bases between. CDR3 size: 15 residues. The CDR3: CASSLDRTDNSPLHF. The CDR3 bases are TGTGCCAGCAGCTTAGATAGGACAGATAATTCACCCCTCCACTTT.

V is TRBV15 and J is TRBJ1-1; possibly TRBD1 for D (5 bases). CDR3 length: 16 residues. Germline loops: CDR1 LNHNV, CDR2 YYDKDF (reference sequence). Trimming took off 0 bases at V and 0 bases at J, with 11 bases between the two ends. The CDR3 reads CATSRDRDKMNTEAFF. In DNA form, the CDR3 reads TGTGCCACCAGCAGAGACAGGGATAAAATGAACACTGAAGCTTTCTTT.

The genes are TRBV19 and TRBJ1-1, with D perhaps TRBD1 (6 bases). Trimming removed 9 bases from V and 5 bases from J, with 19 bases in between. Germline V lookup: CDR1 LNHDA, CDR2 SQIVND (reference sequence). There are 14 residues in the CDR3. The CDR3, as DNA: TGTGCCAGCATTCCGGGAGGGGGTATTACTGAAGCTTTCTTT. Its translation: CASIPGGGITEAFF.

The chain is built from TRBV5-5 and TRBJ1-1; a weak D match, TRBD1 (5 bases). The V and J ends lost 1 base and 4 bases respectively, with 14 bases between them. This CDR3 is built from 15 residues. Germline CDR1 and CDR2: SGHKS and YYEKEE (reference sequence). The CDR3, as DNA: TGTGCCAGCAGCTTGCAGGGTGGGGTATCCACTGAAGCTTTCTTT. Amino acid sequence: CASSLQGGVSTEAFF.

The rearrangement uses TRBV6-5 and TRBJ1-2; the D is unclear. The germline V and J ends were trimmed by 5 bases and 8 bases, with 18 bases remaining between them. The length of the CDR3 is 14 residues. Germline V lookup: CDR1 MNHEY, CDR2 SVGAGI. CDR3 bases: TGTGCCAGCAGTGAATTCGGGGTTTCGGGCGGCTACACCTTC. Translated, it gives CASSEFGVSGGYTF.

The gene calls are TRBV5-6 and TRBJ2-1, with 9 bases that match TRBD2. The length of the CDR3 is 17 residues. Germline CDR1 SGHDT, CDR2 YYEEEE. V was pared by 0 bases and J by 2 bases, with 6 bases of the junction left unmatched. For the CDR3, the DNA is TGTGCCAGCAGCTTGGTAGCTGCGGGGGGGCCCTACAATGAGCAGTTCTTC. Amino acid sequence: CASSLVAAGGPYNEQFF.

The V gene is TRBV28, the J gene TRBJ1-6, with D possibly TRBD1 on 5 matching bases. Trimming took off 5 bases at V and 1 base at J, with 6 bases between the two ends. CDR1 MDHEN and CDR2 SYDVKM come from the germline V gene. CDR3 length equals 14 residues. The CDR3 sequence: CASSDSSYNSPLHF. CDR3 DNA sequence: TGTGCCAGCAGTGACAGTTCCTATAATTCACCCCTCCACTTT.

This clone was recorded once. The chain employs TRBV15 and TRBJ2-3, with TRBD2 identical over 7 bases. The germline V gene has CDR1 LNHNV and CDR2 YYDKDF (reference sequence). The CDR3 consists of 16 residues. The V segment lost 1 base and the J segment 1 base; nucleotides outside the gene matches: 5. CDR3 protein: CATSRVRAGGTDTQYF. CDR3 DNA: TGTGCCACCAGCAGAGTCCGGGCGGGGGGCACAGATACGCAGTATTTT.

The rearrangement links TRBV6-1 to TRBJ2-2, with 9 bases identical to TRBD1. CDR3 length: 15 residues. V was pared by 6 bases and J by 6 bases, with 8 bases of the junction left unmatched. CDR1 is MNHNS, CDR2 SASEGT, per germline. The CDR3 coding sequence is TGTGCCAGCAGGGAACAGGGGGCAGCGTCCGGGGAGCTGTTTTTT. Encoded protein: CASREQGAASGELFF.

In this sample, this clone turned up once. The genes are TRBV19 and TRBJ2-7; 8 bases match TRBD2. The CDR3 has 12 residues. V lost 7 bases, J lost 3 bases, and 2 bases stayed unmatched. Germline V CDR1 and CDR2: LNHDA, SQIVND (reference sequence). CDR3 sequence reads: CASTGGSYEQYF. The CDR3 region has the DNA TGTGCCAGTACGGGGGGGAGCTACGAGCAGTACTTC.

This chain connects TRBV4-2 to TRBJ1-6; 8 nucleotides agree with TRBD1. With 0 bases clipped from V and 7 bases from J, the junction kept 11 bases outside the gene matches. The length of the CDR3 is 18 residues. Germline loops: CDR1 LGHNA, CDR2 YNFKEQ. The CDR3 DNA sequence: TGTGCCAGCAGCCAAGATCCCCTTGGACAGGGAAGGAATTCACCCCTCCACTTT. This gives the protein CASSQDPLGQGRNSPLHF.